A single TCR beta chain is shown here with its context. The antigen it recognizes is unknown. No much larger clone is present one base from it, and per-base qualities are unavailable. This entry comes from a study of CD8+CD57+ T cells in acquired aplastic anemia (dated by TCRdb to between 2018 and 2020). About the full investigation: Extracted DNA from sorted CD4+ and CD8+ cells averaged about 2.9 ug, ranging from about 0.18 to 27.4 ug. CD8+CD57+ expansion was defined as a frequency above the mean frequency observed in healthy subjects.

Patients chosen for sequencing had shown expansion of CD8+CD57+ cells by flow cytometry. Severe acquired aplastic anemia was diagnosed in all patients according to International Study of Aplastic Anemia and Agranulocytosis and Camitta criteria. No patient had received any therapy when blood was sampled. The study deep-sequenced TCR repertoires of sorted CD4+ and CD8+ blood T cells from severe aplastic anemia patients and healthy subjects. Patients were enrolled under clinicaltrials.gov protocols 00001620, 01623167, 00001397, 00071045, 00081523 and 00961064 in the USA. Ficoll-Paque density gradient centrifugation was used to isolate peripheral blood mononuclear cells. Before DNA extraction, CD4+ and CD8+ T cells were sorted by FACS or by magnetic beads. Overall study outcomes, separate from this receptor: Patients and healthy controls showed no significant difference in CD8+ Simpson's diversity (P=0.060). Roughly 30 CD8+ CDR3 sequences were found to be shared between patients and controls, but these sequences appeared to be highly expressed in patients and within the immunodominant clones of the patients.

As encoded in the germline V gene, CDR1 is SGHVS while CDR2 is FQNEAQ. The CDR3, from cysteine to phenylalanine, totals 16 residues. Of the read, only the CDR3 DNA is kept; its 48 bases are in frame from base 1. V is reduced by 2 bases and J by 9 bases, leaving a spacing of 20 bases between them. Profiling of TCR beta VDJ combinations and CDR3 sequences used genomic DNA as the template. An Illumina HiSeq 2000 was the platform used for TCR repertoire sequencing. Processing in the source paper ran as follows. Repertoire assessment relied on Simpson's diversity index, CDR3 size and DJ length profiles, and TRBV/TRBJ rearrangement plots. The immunodominant clone was defined as the most abundant DNA sequence in deep sequencing data. CDR3 amino acid sequences were checked for sharing across subjects and were also compared against the VDJdb database and published repertoires. The raw public reads went through TCRdb reprocessing: fastp at Q25, MiXCR clone calling, in-frame beta chains kept. Merged by CDR3 protein, the rows form single entries marked with the most common genes and DNA. The V and J calls, along with clone size, are taken from TCRdb and not from the paper's own processing. The table for this sample lists approximately 250,000 distinct CDR3 sequences; about 80% of them were counted only once. The ten largest account for about two fifths of the sample.

The material sequenced was sorted CD4+, CD8+, or CD8+CD57+ T cells (not recorded which) from PBMCs. The clonotype was recovered from a human donor with aplastic anemia. The chain couples TRBV7-8 to TRBJ2-1; the D gene remains uncertain. The CDR3 region has the sequence CASSLPGGPASREQFF. The DNA reads TGTGCCAGCAGCTTACCGGGCGGTCCTGCCTCTCGTGAGCAGTTCTTC. The full variable domain, completed from the reference TRBV7-8 and TRBJ2-1 proteins outside the CDR3, reads GAGVSQSPRYKVAKRGQDVALRCDPISGHVSLFWYQQALGQGPEFLTYFQNEAQLDKSGLPSDRFFAERPEGSVSTLKIQRTQQEDSAVYLCASSLPGGPASREQFFGPGTRLTVL.